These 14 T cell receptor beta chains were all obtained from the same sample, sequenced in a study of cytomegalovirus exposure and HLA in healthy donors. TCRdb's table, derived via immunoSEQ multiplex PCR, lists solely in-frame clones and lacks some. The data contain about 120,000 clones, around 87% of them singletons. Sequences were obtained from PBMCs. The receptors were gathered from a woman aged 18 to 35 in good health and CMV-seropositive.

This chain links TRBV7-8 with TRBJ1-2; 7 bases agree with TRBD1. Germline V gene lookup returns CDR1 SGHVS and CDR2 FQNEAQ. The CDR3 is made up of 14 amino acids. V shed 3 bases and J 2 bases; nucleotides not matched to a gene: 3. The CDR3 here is CASSFSGGNYGYTF. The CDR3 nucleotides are TGTGCCAGCAGCTTTTCAGGGGGGAACTATGGCTACACCTTC.

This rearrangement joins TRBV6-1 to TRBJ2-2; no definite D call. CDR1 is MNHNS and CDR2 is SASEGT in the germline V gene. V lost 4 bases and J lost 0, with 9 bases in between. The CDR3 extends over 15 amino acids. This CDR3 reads CASSAMATNTGELFF. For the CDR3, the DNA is TGTGCCAGCAGTGCCATGGCCACGAACACCGGGGAGCTGTTTTTT.

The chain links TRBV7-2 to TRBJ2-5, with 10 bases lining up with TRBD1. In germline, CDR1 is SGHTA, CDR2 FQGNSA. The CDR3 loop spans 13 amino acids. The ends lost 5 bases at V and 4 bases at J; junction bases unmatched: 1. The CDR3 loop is CASSRQGAETQYF. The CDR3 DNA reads TGTGCCAGCAGCAGACAGGGGGCAGAGACCCAGTACTTC.

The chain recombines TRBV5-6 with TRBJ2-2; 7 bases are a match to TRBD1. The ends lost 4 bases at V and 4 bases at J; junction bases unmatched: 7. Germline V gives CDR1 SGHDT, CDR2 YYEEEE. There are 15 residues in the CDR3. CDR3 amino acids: CASSGGQRSTGELFF. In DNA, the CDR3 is TGTGCCAGCAGCGGGGGACAGAGATCCACCGGGGAGCTGTTTTTT.

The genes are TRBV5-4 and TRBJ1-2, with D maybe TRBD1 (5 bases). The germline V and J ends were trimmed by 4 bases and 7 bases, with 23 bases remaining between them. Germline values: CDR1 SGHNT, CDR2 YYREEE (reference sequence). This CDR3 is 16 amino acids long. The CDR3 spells CASSAVQDFRSGGYTF. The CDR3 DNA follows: TGTGCCAGCAGCGCGGTACAGGATTTCCGATCGGGTGGCTACACCTTC. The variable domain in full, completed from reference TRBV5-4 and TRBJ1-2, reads ETGVTQSPTHLIKTRGQQVTLRCSSQSGHNTVSWYQQALGQGPQFIFQYYREEENGRGNFPPRFSGLQFPNYSSELNVNALELDDSALYLCASSAVQDFRSGGYTFGSGTRLTVV.

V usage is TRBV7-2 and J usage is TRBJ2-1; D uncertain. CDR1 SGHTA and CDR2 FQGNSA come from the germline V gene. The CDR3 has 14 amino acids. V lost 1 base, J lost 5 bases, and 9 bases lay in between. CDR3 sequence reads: CASSLDSRNNEQFF. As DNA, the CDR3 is TGTGCCAGCAGCTTAGACAGCAGGAACAATGAGCAGTTCTTC.

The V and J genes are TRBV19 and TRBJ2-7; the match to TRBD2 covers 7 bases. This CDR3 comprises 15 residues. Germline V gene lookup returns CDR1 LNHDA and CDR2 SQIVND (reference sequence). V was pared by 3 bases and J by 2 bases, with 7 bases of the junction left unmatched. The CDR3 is CASSIKAGSPYEQYF. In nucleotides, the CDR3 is TGTGCCAGTAGTATTAAAGCGGGAAGTCCCTACGAGCAGTACTTC.

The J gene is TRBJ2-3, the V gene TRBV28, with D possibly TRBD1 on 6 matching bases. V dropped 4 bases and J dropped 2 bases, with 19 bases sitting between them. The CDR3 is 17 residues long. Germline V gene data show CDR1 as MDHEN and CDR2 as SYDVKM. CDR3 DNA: TGTGCCAGCAGTTCGAGAACCGGGACAAGATACACAGATACGCAGTATTTT. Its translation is CASSSRTGTRYTDTQYF. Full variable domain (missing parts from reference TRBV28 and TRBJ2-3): DVKVTQSSRYLVKRTGEKVFLECVQDMDHENMFWYRQDPGLGLRLIYFSYDVKMKEKGDIPEGYSVSREKKERFSLILESASTNQTSMYLCASSSRTGTRYTDTQYFGPGTRLTVL.

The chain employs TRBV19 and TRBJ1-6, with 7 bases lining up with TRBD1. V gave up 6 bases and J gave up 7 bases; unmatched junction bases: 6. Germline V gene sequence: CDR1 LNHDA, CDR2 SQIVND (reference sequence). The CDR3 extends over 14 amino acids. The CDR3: CASSQGQNNSPLHF. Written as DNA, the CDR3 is TGTGCCAGTAGCCAGGGACAGAACAATTCACCCCTCCACTTT.

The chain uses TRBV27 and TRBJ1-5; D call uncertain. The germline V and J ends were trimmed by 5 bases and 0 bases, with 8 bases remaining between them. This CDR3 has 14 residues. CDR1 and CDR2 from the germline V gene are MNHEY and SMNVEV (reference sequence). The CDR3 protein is CASSPNYSNQPQHF. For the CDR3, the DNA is TGTGCCAGCAGTCCGAACTATAGCAATCAGCCCCAGCATTTT.

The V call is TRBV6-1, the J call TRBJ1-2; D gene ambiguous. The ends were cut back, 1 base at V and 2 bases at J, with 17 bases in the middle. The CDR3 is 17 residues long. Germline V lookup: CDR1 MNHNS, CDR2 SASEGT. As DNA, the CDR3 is TGTGCCAGCAGTGAAGGTTTGAGGGAGGGCTTGAACTATGGCTACACCTTC. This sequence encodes CASSEGLREGLNYGYTF.

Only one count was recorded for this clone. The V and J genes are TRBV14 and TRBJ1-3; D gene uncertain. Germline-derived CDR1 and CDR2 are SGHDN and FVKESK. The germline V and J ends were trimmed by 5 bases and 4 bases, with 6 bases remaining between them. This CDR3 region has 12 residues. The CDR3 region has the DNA TGTGCCAGCAGCTATCCCGGAAACACCATATATTTT. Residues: CASSYPGNTIYF.

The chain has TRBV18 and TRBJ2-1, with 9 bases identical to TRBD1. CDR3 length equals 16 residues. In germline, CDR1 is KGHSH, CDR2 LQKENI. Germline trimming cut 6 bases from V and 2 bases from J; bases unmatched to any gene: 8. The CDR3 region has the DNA TGTGCCAGCTCTGAGACCGGGACAGGGACCTACAATGAGCAGTTCTTC. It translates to CASSETGTGTYNEQFF.

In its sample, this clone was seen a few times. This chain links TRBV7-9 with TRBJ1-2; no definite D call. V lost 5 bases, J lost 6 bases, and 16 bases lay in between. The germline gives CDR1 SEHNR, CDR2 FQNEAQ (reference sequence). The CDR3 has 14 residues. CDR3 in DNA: TGTGCCAGCAGCCCGAGAGAAGAGGAGGATGGCTACACCTTC. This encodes CASSPREEEDGYTF.